A single sample is the source of the 11 T cell receptor beta chains below, sequenced in a study of CD8+ T cells in alopecia areata. RNA extraction and reverse transcription yielded cDNA as sequencing template. Only in-frame clones appear in the TCRdb table, and some are missing; sequencing was by immunoSEQ multiplex PCR. The table includes approximately 120,000 clones, around 50% detected once. Sequenced input: NKG2D-low CD8+ T cells sorted from blood. These receptors were obtained from a human donor with alopecia areata.

The chain employs TRBV29-1 and TRBJ2-7, with TRBD2 matching over 16 bases. From germline, CDR1 is SQVTM and CDR2 ANQGSEA. J was trimmed by 2 bases and V by 4 bases; bases with no gene match: 8. The CDR3 covers 17 residues. CDR3 region: CSVVLAGLAGGPYEQYF. The CDR3 DNA reads TGCAGCGTTGTTTTGGCGGGACTAGCGGGAGGGCCCTACGAGCAGTACTTC.

This chain connects TRBV29-1 to TRBJ2-7; D ambiguous. The CDR3 is made up of 10 amino acids. Trimming left V 7 bases short and J 5 bases short, with 9 bases between. The germline V gene encodes CDR1 SQVTM and CDR2 ANQGSEA. Here the CDR3 reads CSAQHDEQYF. The DNA of the CDR3 is TGCAGCGCACAGCATGACGAGCAGTACTTC.

The chain links TRBV4-1 to TRBJ1-1; D uncertain. This CDR3 has 14 residues. Germline CDR1 MGHRA, CDR2 YSYEKL. V dropped 1 base and J dropped 0 bases, with 6 bases sitting between them. For the CDR3, the DNA is TGCGCCAGCAGCCAAGGACTAGTGAACACTGAAGCTTTCTTT. Its protein is CASSQGLVNTEAFF.

The gene calls are TRBV29-1 and TRBJ1-1; 11 bases are shared with TRBD1. This CDR3 region has 14 residues. CDR1 is SQVTM and CDR2 is ANQGSEA in the germline V gene. J lost 3 bases, V lost 4 bases, and 4 bases had no gene match. The CDR3 DNA is TGCAGCGTTGCTGGGACAGGGGGGGACACTGAAGCTTTCTTT. Translating gives CSVAGTGGDTEAFF.

The chain couples TRBV19 to TRBJ2-1; D remains ambiguous. The CDR3 spans 11 residues. CDR1 LNHDA and CDR2 SQIVND come from the germline V gene (reference sequence). V was shortened by 4 bases and J by 11 bases, with 9 bases between the two germline ends. The CDR3 sequence: CASSTGRQQFF. CDR3 coding DNA: TGTGCCAGTAGTACGGGCAGACAGCAGTTCTTC.

This clone was detected a few times. The chain couples TRBV29-1 to TRBJ2-1, with no clear D. Per the germline V gene, CDR1 is SQVTM and CDR2 is ANQGSEA. The CDR3 spans 12 residues. The germline V and J ends were trimmed by 7 bases and 0 bases, with 7 bases remaining between them. Here the CDR3 DNA reads TGCAGCGCACCGAGCTCCTACAATGAGCAGTTCTTC. It specifies CSAPSSYNEQFF.

This clone was detected a few times. The V call is TRBV29-1, the J call TRBJ2-3; 12 bases are a match to TRBD2. Trimming at V came to 3 bases and at J to 5 bases, leaving 3 bases not matched to a gene. Looked up from germline, CDR1 is SQVTM and CDR2 is ANQGSEA. This CDR3 contains 14 residues. This CDR3 reads CSVEGLAGLDTQYF. The CDR3 nucleotides read TGCAGCGTTGAGGGACTAGCGGGCCTAGATACGCAGTATTTT.

A word on this clone: Other DNA sequences within the sample encode an identical CDR3. J is TRBJ2-5 and V is TRBV29-1, with D uncertain. The CDR3 contains 12 residues. Trimming stripped 3 bases from V and 4 bases from J, with 9 bases between. Germline V CDR1 and CDR2: SQVTM, ANQGSEA. The CDR3 coding sequence is TGCAGCGTTGAGACTGACTCAGAGACCCAGTACTTC. It is translated as CSVETDSETQYF.

V is TRBV2 and J is TRBJ2-5; D call uncertain. V lost 3 bases and J 1 base, leaving 6 bases between the germline ends. Germline V CDR1 and CDR2: SNHLY, FYNNEI. CDR3 length: 13 residues. CDR3 nucleotide sequence: TGTGCCAGCAGTGAGTCGCTCCAAGAGACCCAGTACTTC. Amino acids: CASSESLQETQYF.

The DNA for the CDR3 is TGTGCCAGCAGTTACTCGTCAGGGTTTCCCCTCCACTTT. Translated, it gives CASSYSSGFPLHF. The V call is TRBV6-6, the J call TRBJ1-6; weak D call: TRBD1 (5 bases). V lost 0 bases to trimming and J lost 13 bases, with 10 bases between them. Germline V gene lookup returns CDR1 MNHNY and CDR2 SVGAGI (reference sequence). The CDR3 has 13 amino acids.

The chain has TRBV29-1 and TRBJ2-3, with 9 bases lining up with TRBD2. There are 12 residues in the CDR3. The V segment lost 6 bases and the J segment 7 bases; nucleotides outside the gene matches: 5. The germline V gene encodes CDR1 SQVTM and CDR2 ANQGSEA. This CDR3 reads CSVWTSDNTQYF. CDR3 coding DNA: TGCAGCGTGTGGACTAGCGATAATACGCAGTATTTT.